These 23 T cell receptor beta chains were sequenced from one sample in a study of cytotoxic CD8 clonotypes in ibrutinib-treated CLL. Only in-frame clones appear in the TCRdb table, and some are missing; sequencing was by immunoSEQ multiplex PCR. The sample includes 58,000 or so clones, around 60% of them seen just once. The starting material was PBMCs, obtained after 12 months of ibrutinib treatment. These receptors originate from a human donor with chronic lymphocytic leukemia.

A few counts support this clone. The V call is TRBV5-1, the J call TRBJ2-2, with D possibly TRBD2 on 6 matching bases. The CDR3 contains 14 residues. Germline lookup yields CDR1 SGHRS and CDR2 YFSETQ. The V end was cut by 7 bases, the J end by 2 bases, with 12 bases between. The CDR3 DNA follows: TGCGCCAGCCGGGCCGGGGGAAACACCGGGGAGCTGTTTTTT. Translating it yields CASRAGGNTGELFF.

The rearrangement links TRBV28 to TRBJ1-3; TRBD1 is a possible D gene (5 bases). CDR3 length equals 14 residues. Trimming took off 8 bases at V and 5 bases at J, with 16 bases between the two ends. Germline-derived CDR1 and CDR2 are MDHEN and SYDVKM. The CDR3: CASQGRGVRNTIYF. The CDR3 DNA is TGTGCCAGCCAGGGTCGGGGAGTGAGAAACACCATATATTTT. Full variable domain (rest looked up from reference TRBV28 and TRBJ1-3): DVKVTQSSRYLVKRTGEKVFLECVQDMDHENMFWYRQDPGLGLRLIYFSYDVKMKEKGDIPEGYSVSREKKERFSLILESASTNQTSMYLCASQGRGVRNTIYFGEGSWLTVV.

J is TRBJ2-5 and V is TRBV11-2, with D perhaps TRBD2 (6 bases). V was pared by 5 bases and J by 1 base, with 11 bases between. There are 14 residues in the CDR3. Germline lookup yields CDR1 SGHAT and CDR2 FQNNGV. DNA of the CDR3: TGTGCCAGCAGCCCCTCGGGAGCCCAAGAGACCCAGTACTTC. This sequence encodes CASSPSGAQETQYF.

The rearrangement links TRBV7-6 to TRBJ2-1; perhaps TRBD2 as D (7 bases). Trimming stripped 3 bases from V and 7 bases from J, with 13 bases between. Germline CDR1 is SGHVS and CDR2 is FNYEAQ. This CDR3 spans 14 amino acids. The chain's CDR3 is CASSLRGGHNEQFF. CDR3 coding DNA: TGTGCCAGCAGCTTGAGGGGGGGCCATAATGAGCAGTTCTTC.

The chain recombines TRBV27 with TRBJ2-7, with D maybe TRBD2 (7 bases). The V gene's germline CDR1 is MNHEY and CDR2 SMNVEV (reference sequence). This CDR3 is built from 13 residues. Trimming shortened V by 6 bases and J by 7 bases, and 16 bases separated the two germline ends. DNA for the CDR3: TGTGCCAGCAGACGGGAGGCCAGGGGTGAGCAGTACTTC. The encoded protein is CASRREARGEQYF.

The chain joins TRBV2 to TRBJ1-2; the D is unclear. The CDR3 consists of 13 residues. Germline V CDR1 and CDR2: SNHLY, FYNNEI. The germline V and J ends were trimmed by 7 bases and 8 bases, with 17 bases remaining between them. The CDR3 reads CASTQDLGGGYTF. CDR3 coding DNA: TGTGCCAGCACCCAGGATTTGGGTGGCGGCTACACCTTC.

In DNA form, the CDR3 reads TGTGCCAGTAGTATGGTTAGCGGGCGCTCCTACGAGCAGTACTTC. Translation: CASSMVSGRSYEQYF. The chain has TRBV19 and TRBJ2-7, with TRBD2 matching 7 bases. V was pared by 3 bases and J by 0 bases, with 5 bases of the junction left unmatched. Germline loops: CDR1 LNHDA, CDR2 SQIVND (reference sequence). The CDR3 loop spans 15 amino acids.

The gene calls are TRBV6-1 and TRBJ2-7; D possibly corresponds to TRBD1 (5 bases). Germline CDR1 and CDR2: MNHNS and SASEGT. The CDR3 consists of 14 residues. The ends were cut back, 6 bases at V and 1 base at J, with 13 bases in the middle. CDR3 loop: CASSVQEGSYEQYF. The DNA for the CDR3 is TGTGCCAGCAGCGTACAGGAAGGTTCCTACGAGCAGTACTTC.

Here the CDR3 DNA reads TGTGCCAGCAGCCCGAACCTGGGGCCGAAATATGGCTACACCTTC. Its protein product is CASSPNLGPKYGYTF. The V call is TRBV6-5, the J call TRBJ1-2, with D tentatively TRBD1 (5 bases). This CDR3 has 15 residues. Between the trimmed V and J ends, which lost 6 bases and 5 bases, there was a span of 19 bases. Germline V gene data show CDR1 as MNHEY and CDR2 as SVGAGI.

This chain links TRBV27 with TRBJ1-4; TRBD1 matches at 10 bases. CDR3 size: 11 residues. Trimming took 8 bases from V and 10 from J; bases not matched to a gene: 1. Germline loops: CDR1 MNHEY, CDR2 SMNVEV (reference sequence). DNA for the CDR3: TGTGCCAGCGGACAGGGGGGAAAACTGTTTTTT. Amino acids: CASGQGGKLFF.

The chain links TRBV6-5 to TRBJ2-3; the D gene is possibly TRBD1 (6 bases). CDR1 and CDR2 (germline): MNHEY, SVGAGI. The V and J ends lost 5 bases and 2 bases respectively, with 14 bases between them. The CDR3 spans 15 residues. The CDR3 nucleotides read TGTGCCAGCAGTAGGCTAGGGACACCCACAGATACGCAGTATTTT. Amino acids: CASSRLGTPTDTQYF.

The chain joins TRBV28 to TRBJ1-5; no reliable D call. In germline, CDR1 is MDHEN, CDR2 SYDVKM. The CDR3 has 15 amino acids. The V and J ends lost 6 bases and 2 bases respectively, with 14 bases between them. This chain's CDR3 is CASSPKTARNQPQHF. CDR3 coding DNA: TGTGCCAGCAGCCCGAAGACGGCACGCAATCAGCCCCAGCATTTT.

This chain uses TRBV5-4 with TRBJ2-2; TRBD2 matches 13 bases. Per germline, CDR1 SGHNT and CDR2 YYREEE (reference sequence). V lost 8 bases to trimming and J lost 7 bases; unmatched junction nucleotides: 8. The CDR3 totals 15 residues. CDR3 bases: TGTGCCAGTCAACTAGCGGGGGGGCCGGTCGGGGAGCTGTTTTTT. Protein: CASQLAGGPVGELFF. Filled out from reference TRBV5-4 and TRBJ2-2, the complete variable domain reads ETGVTQSPTHLIKTRGQQVTLRCSSQSGHNTVSWYQQALGQGPQFIFQYYREEENGRGNFPPRFSGLQFPNYSSELNVNALELDDSALYLCASQLAGGPVGELFFGEGSRLTVL.

The chain employs TRBV5-4 and TRBJ2-3; D tentatively fits TRBD1 or TRBD2 (5 bases each). Germline CDR1 and CDR2: SGHNT and YYREEE (reference sequence). The CDR3 sequence is 14 residues long. V lost 4 bases and J lost 2, with 11 bases in between. The CDR3 coding sequence is TGTGCCAGCAGCATGACGGGGACCACAGATACGCAGTATTTT. This encodes CASSMTGTTDTQYF.

This clone was seen a single time. The chain carries TRBV6-5 and TRBJ2-1, with D unresolved. The CDR3 contains 14 residues. Germline loops: CDR1 MNHEY, CDR2 SVGAGI. The germline V and J ends were trimmed by 3 bases and 5 bases, with 11 bases remaining between them. The CDR3 DNA reads TGTGCCAGCAGTTATGGGCAAGCCAACAATGAGCAGTTCTTC. It codes for CASSYGQANNEQFF.

Within the sample, this clone is medium-sized (0.01 to 0.1%). V is TRBV5-1 and J is TRBJ2-7; D gene unclear. The CDR3 is made up of 15 amino acids. Looked up from germline, CDR1 is SGHRS and CDR2 is YFSETQ. V lost 4 bases and J 0 bases, leaving 14 bases between the germline ends. This chain's CDR3 is CASSPSPGPSYEQYV. CDR3 sequence (DNA): TGCGCCAGCAGCCCTAGTCCCGGGCCCTCCTACGAGCAGTACGTC.

The rearrangement uses TRBV14 and TRBJ2-7; TRBD1 matches at 7 bases. Looked up from germline, CDR1 is SGHDN and CDR2 is FVKESK. Trimming at V came to 0 bases and at J to 4 bases, leaving 18 bases not matched to a gene. The CDR3 contains 19 residues. The CDR3 reads CASSQDRNGLGTDRYEQYF. CDR3 DNA sequence: TGTGCCAGCAGCCAAGATCGAAACGGGTTAGGGACAGACAGGTACGAGCAGTACTTC.

This clone was seen a few times. The chain couples TRBV6-1 to TRBJ2-1, with 12 bases fitting TRBD2. This CDR3 region has 15 residues. Germline V lookup: CDR1 MNHNS, CDR2 SASEGT. The V and J ends lost 4 bases and 3 bases, in that order; junction bases with no gene match: 1. Here the CDR3 DNA reads TGTGCCAGCAGTGGGGGACTAGCGGGCTACAATGAGCAGTTCTTC. This codes for CASSGGLAGYNEQFF.

V usage is TRBV6-1 and J usage is TRBJ1-5; the D is unclear. CDR1 MNHNS and CDR2 SASEGT come from the germline V gene. Trimming took 2 bases from V and 0 from J, leaving 11 bases between them. This CDR3 has 16 amino acids. The CDR3 sequence: CASSEMAGNSNQPQHF. The DNA of the CDR3 is TGTGCCAGCAGTGAAATGGCAGGAAATAGCAATCAGCCCCAGCATTTT.

CDR3 amino acids: CASRQRPNTEAFF. CDR3 coding DNA: TGCGCCAGCAGGCAACGCCCGAACACTGAAGCTTTCTTT. V gene TRBV5-1 combines with J gene TRBJ1-1; D unclear. The CDR3 covers 13 residues. V was shortened by 5 bases and J by 1 base, with 9 bases between the two germline ends. Germline V gives CDR1 SGHRS, CDR2 YFSETQ.

This clone was recorded once. The chain has TRBV5-1 and TRBJ2-3, with D tentatively TRBD1 (6 bases). Per the germline V gene, CDR1 is SGHRS and CDR2 is YFSETQ. The V and J ends lost 3 bases and 11 bases respectively, with 10 bases between them. The CDR3 length is 11 residues. The CDR3, as DNA: TGCGCCAGCAGCTCACCGGGACAGCAGTATTTT. Translating gives CASSSPGQQYF.

This chain connects TRBV11-2 to TRBJ2-2, with D perhaps matching TRBD1 (6 bases). Trimming took off 0 bases at V and 1 base at J, with 12 bases between the two ends. Germline V gene sequence: CDR1 SGHAT, CDR2 FQNNGV. The CDR3 is 17 residues long. The CDR3 loop reads CASSLEVTGRNTGELFF. The CDR3 bases are TGTGCCAGCAGCTTAGAAGTAACAGGGAGGAACACCGGGGAGCTGTTTTTT.

The rearrangement links TRBV4-1 to TRBJ2-3; possibly TRBD2 for D (5 bases). This CDR3 is built from 16 residues. Trimming left V 0 bases short and J 1 base short, with 11 bases between. Germline lookup yields CDR1 MGHRA and CDR2 YSYEKL. CDR3 sequence: CASSQEGALGTDTQYF. The CDR3 coding sequence is TGCGCCAGCAGCCAAGAGGGAGCGCTAGGCACAGATACGCAGTATTTT.